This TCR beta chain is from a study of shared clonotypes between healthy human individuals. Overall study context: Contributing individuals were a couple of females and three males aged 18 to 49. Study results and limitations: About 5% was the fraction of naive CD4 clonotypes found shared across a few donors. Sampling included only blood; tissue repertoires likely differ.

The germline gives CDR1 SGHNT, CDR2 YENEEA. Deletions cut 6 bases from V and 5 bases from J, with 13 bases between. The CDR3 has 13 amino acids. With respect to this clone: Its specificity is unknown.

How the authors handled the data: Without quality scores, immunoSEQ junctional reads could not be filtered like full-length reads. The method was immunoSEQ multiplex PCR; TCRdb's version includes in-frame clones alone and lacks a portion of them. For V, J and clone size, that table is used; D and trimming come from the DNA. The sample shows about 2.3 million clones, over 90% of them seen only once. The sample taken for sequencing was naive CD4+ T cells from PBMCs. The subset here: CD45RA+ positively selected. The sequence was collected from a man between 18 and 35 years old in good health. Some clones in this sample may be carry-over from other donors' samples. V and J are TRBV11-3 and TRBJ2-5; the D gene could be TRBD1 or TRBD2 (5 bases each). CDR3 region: CASSQAWGETQYF. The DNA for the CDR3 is TGTGCCAGCAGTCAAGCCTGGGGGGAGACCCAGTACTTC.